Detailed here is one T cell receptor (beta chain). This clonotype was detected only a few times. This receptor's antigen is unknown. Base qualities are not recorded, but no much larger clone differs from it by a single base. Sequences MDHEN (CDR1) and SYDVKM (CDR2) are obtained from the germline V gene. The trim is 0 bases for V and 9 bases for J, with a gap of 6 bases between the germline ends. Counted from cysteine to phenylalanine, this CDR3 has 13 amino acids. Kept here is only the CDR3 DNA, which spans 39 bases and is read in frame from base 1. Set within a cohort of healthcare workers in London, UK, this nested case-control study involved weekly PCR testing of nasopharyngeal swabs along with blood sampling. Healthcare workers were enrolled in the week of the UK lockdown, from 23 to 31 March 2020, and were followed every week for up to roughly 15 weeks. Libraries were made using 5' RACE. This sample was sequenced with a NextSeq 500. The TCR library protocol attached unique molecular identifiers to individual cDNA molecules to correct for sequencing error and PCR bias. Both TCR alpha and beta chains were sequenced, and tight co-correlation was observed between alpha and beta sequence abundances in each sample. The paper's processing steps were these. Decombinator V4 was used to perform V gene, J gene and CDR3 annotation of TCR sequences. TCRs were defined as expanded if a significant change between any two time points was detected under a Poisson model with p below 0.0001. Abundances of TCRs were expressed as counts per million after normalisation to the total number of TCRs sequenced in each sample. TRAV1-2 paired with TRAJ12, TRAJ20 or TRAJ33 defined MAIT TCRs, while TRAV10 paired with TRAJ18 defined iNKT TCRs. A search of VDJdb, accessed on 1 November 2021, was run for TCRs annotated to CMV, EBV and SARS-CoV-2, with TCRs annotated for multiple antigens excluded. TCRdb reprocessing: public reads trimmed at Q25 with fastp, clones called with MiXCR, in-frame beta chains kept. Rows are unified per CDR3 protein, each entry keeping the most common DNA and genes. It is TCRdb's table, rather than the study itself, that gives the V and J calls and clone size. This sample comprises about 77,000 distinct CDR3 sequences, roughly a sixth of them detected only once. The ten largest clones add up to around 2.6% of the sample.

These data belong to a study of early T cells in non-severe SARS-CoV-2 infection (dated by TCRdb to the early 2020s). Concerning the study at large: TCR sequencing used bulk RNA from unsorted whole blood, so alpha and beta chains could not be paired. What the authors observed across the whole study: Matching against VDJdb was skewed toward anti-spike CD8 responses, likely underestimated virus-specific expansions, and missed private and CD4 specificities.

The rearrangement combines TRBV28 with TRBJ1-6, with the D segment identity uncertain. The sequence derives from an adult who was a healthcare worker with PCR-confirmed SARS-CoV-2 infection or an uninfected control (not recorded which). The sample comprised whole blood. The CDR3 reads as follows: CASSLWTGSPLHF. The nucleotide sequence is TGTGCCAGCAGTTTATGGACGGGTTCACCCCTCCACTTT.